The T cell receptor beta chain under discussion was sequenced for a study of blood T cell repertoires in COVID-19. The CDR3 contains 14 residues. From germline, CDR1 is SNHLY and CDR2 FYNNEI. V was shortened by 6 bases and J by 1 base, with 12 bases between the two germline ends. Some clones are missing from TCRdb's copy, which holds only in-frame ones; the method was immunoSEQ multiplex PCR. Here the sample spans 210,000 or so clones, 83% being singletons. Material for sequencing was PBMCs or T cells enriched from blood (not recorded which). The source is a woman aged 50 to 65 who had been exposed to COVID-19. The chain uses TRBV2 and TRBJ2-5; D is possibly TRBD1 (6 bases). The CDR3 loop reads CASSPTGIQETQYF. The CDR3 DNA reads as TGTGCCAGCAGCCCAACAGGGATCCAAGAGACCCAGTACTTC.